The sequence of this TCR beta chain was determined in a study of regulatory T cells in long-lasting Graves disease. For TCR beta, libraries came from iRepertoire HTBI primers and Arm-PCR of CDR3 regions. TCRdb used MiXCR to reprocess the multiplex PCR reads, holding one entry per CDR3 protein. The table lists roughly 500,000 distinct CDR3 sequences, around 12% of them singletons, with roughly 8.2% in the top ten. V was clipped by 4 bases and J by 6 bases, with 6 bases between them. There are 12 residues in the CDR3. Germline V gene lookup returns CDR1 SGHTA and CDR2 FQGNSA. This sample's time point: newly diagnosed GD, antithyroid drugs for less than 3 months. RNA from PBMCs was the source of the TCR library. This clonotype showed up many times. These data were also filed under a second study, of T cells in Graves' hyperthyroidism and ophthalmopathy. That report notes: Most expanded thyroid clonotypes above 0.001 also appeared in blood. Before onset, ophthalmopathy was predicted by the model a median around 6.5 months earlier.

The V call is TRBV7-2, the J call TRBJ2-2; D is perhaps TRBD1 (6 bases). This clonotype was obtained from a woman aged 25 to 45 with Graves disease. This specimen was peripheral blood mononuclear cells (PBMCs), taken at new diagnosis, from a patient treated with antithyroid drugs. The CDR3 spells CASSWGPGELFF. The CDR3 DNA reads TGTGCCAGCAGCTGGGGGCCCGGGGAGCTGTTTTTT.